The T cell receptor (beta chain) under discussion was sequenced for a study of PD-1 blockade in classical Hodgkin lymphoma. This CDR3 has 17 amino acids. V shed 5 bases, J shed 2 bases, and the junction held 11 bases outside the gene matches. Looked up from germline, CDR1 is SGHNT and CDR2 is YENEEA. Some clones are missing from TCRdb's copy, which holds only in-frame ones; the method was immunoSEQ multiplex PCR. The profile shows about 41,000 clones, nearly 70% of them singletons. Time point in this sample: cycle 4 day 1 (C4D1), after 6 weeks of nivolumab. Each patient's relapse followed autologous stem cell transplantation, and brentuximab vedotin exposure varied.

This clonotype was obtained from a human donor with classical Hodgkin lymphoma. Here the sequenced sample was peripheral blood mononuclear cells (PBMCs), taken before the fourth cycle of nivolumab. The chain uses TRBV11-3 and TRBJ2-3, with TRBD1 matching 9 bases. The CDR3 DNA reads TGTGCCAGCAGCCACCCGGACAGGGGTGAAAACACAGATACGCAGTATTTT. It encodes CASSHPDRGENTDTQYF.